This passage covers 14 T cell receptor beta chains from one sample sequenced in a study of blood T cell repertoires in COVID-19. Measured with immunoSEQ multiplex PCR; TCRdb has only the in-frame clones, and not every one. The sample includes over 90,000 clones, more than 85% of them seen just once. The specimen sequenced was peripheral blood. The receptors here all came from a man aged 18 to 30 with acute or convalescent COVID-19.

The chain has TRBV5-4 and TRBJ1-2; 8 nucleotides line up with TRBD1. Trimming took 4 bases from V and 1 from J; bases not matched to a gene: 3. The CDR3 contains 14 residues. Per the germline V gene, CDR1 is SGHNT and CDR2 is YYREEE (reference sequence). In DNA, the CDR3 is TGTGCCAGCAGCCGACAGGGGAGTAACTATGGCTACACCTTC. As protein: CASSRQGSNYGYTF. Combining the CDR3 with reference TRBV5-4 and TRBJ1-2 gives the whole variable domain ETGVTQSPTHLIKTRGQQVTLRCSSQSGHNTVSWYQQALGQGPQFIFQYYREEENGRGNFPPRFSGLQFPNYSSELNVNALELDDSALYLCASSRQGSNYGYTFGSGTRLTVV.

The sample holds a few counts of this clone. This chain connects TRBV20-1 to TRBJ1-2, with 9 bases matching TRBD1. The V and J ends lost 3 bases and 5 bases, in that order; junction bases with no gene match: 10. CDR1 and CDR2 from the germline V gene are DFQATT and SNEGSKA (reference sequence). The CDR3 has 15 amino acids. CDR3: CSASPLQGAGYGYTF. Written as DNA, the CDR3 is TGCAGTGCTAGTCCACTACAGGGGGCAGGGTATGGCTACACCTTC.

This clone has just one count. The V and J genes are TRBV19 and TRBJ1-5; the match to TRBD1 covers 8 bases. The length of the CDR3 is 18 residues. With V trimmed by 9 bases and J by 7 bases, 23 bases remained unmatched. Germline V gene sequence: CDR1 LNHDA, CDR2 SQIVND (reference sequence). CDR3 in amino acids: CASLPSISRGLPAQPQHF. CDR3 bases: TGTGCCAGCCTCCCCTCTATCTCCAGGGGGCTCCCGGCACAGCCCCAGCATTTT.

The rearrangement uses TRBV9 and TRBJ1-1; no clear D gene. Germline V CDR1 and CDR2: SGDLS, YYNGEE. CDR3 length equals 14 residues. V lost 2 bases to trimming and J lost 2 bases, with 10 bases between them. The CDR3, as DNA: TGTGCCAGCAGCGTGGGTTGGGCTAACACTGAAGCTTTCTTT. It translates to CASSVGWANTEAFF.

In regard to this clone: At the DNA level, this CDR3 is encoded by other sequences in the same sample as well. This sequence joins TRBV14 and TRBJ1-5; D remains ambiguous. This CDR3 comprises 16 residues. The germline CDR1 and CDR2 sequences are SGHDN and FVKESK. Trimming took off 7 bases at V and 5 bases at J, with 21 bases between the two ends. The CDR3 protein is CASTRTPEGRHQPQHF. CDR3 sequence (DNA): TGTGCCAGCACCCGAACCCCCGAAGGGAGGCATCAGCCCCAGCATTTT.

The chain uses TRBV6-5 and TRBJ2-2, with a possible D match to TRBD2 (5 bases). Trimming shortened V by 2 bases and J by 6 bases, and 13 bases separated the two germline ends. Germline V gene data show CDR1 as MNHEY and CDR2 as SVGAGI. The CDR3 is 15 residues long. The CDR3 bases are TGTGCCAGCAGTTACAACTCGGGGTTCTCCGGGGAGCTGTTTTTT. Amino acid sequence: CASSYNSGFSGELFF.

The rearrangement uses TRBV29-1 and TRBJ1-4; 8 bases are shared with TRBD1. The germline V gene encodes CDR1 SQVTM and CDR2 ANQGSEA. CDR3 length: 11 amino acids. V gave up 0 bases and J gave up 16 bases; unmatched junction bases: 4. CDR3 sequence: CSVEEEDREFF. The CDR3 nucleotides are TGCAGCGTTGAAGAGGAGGACAGGGAGTTTTTT. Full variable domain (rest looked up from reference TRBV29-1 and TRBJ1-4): SAVISQKPSRDICQRGTSLTIQCQVDSQVTMMFWYRQQPGQSLTLIATANQGSEATYESGFVIDKFPISRPNLTFSTLTVSNMSPEDSSIYLCSVEEEDREFFGSGTQLSVL.

In DNA form, the CDR3 reads TGTGCCAGTAACAGGGCAGGGGATATCTACACTGAAGCTTTCTTT. Encoded protein: CASNRAGDIYTEAFF. The V and J genes are TRBV19 and TRBJ1-1, with D perhaps matching TRBD1 (6 bases). The CDR3 runs to 15 residues. V lost 7 bases to trimming and J lost 3 bases, with 18 bases between them. Germline lookup yields CDR1 LNHDA and CDR2 SQIVND (reference sequence).

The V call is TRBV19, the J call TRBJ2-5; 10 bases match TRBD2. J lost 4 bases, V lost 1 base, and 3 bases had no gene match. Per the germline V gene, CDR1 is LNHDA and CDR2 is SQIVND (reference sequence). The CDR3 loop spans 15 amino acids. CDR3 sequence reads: CASSIGTSGVETQYF. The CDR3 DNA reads TGTGCCAGTAGTATAGGCACTAGCGGGGTAGAGACCCAGTACTTC.

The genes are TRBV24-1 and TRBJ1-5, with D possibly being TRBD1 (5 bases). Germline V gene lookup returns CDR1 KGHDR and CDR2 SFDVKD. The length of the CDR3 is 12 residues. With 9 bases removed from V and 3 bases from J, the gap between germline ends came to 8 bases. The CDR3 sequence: CATQGLNQPQHF. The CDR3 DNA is TGTGCCACCCAGGGCCTCAATCAGCCCCAGCATTTT.

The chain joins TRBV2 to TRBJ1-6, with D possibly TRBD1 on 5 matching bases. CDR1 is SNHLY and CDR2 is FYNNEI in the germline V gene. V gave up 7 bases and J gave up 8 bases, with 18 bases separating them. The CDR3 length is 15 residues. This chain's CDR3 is CASMVGTPTDSPLHF. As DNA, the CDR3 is TGTGCCAGCATGGTTGGGACTCCAACCGATTCACCCCTCCACTTT.

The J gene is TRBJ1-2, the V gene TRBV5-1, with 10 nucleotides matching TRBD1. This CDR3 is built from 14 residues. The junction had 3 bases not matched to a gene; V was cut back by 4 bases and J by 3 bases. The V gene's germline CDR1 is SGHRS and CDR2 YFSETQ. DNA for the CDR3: TGCGCCAGCAGCATGACAGGGGGCGACTATGGCTACACCTTC. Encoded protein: CASSMTGGDYGYTF.

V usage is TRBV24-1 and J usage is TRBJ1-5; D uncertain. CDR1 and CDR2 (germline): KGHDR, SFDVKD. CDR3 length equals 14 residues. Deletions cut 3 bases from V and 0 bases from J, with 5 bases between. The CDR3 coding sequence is TGTGCCACCAGTGATCCAGGTAGCAATCAGCCCCAGCATTTT. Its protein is CATSDPGSNQPQHF.

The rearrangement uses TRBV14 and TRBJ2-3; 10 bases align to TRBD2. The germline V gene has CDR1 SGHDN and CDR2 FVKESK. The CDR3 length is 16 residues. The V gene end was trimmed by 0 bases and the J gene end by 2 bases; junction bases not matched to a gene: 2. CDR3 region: CASSQELAGHTDTQYF. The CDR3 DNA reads TGTGCCAGCAGCCAAGAACTAGCGGGACACACAGATACGCAGTATTTT.